Below, 25 T cell receptor beta chains from the same sample are listed, as sequenced in a study of T cell responses to AZD1222 COVID-19 vaccine. Using immunoSEQ multiplex PCR, the repertoire was profiled, and TCRdb retains in-frame clones only, with some absent. The sample consists of about 180,000 clones, around 94% of them appearing once. This specimen was peripheral blood, taken 28 days after the second AZD1222 dose. These receptors were taken from an adult who received the AZD1222 COVID-19 vaccine.

V usage is TRBV7-9 and J usage is TRBJ2-7; TRBD1 matches 11 bases. Per the germline V gene, CDR1 is SEHNR and CDR2 is FQNEAQ (reference sequence). The CDR3 is 15 amino acids. J was trimmed by 4 bases and V by 5 bases; bases with no gene match: 7. The chain's CDR3 is CASSAWTGGAYEQYF. The CDR3 coding sequence is TGTGCCAGCAGCGCCTGGACAGGGGGCGCGTACGAGCAGTACTTC.

This clone was seen once. The chain combines TRBV27 with TRBJ2-1; the D gene is possibly TRBD1 (6 bases). V was pared by 6 bases and J by 3 bases, with 12 bases between. The germline V gene has CDR1 MNHEY and CDR2 SMNVEV (reference sequence). This CDR3 is 14 amino acids long. This CDR3 is CASSLWTDYNEQFF. The CDR3 coding sequence is TGTGCCAGCAGCCTCTGGACAGACTACAATGAGCAGTTCTTC.

The CDR3 reads CASRGTSPSDTQYF. DNA of the CDR3: TGTGCCAGCAGGGGGACTAGCCCATCAGATACGCAGTATTTT. The chain uses TRBV13 and TRBJ2-3; 9 nucleotides match TRBD2. The V segment lost 6 bases and the J segment 4 bases; nucleotides outside the gene matches: 5. Germline V gene lookup returns CDR1 PRHDT and CDR2 FYEKMQ (reference sequence). This CDR3 is built from 14 residues.

The chain joins TRBV6-5 to TRBJ1-3; TRBD1 matches at 7 bases. Germline CDR1 is MNHEY and CDR2 is SVGAGI. The CDR3 contains 15 residues. Trimming at V came to 0 bases and at J to 2 bases, leaving 1 base not matched to a gene. The CDR3 bases are TGTGCCAGCAGTTACTCCCAGGGGGCTGGAAACACCATATATTTT. Residues: CASSYSQGAGNTIYF.

A remark on this clone: Other DNA sequences in this specimen translate into the identical CDR3. This rearrangement joins TRBV12-3 or TRBV12-4 to TRBJ1-1; D is perhaps TRBD1 (5 bases). This CDR3 has 13 amino acids. V lost 5 bases, J lost 4 bases, and 11 bases lay in between. The CDR3 region has the DNA TGTGCCAGCAGTCTCGGGGGAGGCACTGAAGCTTTCTTT. Translation: CASSLGGGTEAFF.

The V and J genes are TRBV4-2 and TRBJ2-2; D not certain. Trimming took 0 bases from V and 4 from J, leaving 3 bases between them. CDR1 and CDR2 (germline): LGHNA, YNFKEQ. This CDR3 comprises 13 residues. The CDR3 sequence is CASSQEITGELFF. CDR3 nucleotide sequence: TGTGCCAGCAGCCAAGAGATCACCGGGGAGCTGTTTTTT.

The rearrangement links TRBV4-1 to TRBJ1-3; unclear D gene. Germline values: CDR1 MGHRA, CDR2 YSYEKL. V lost 4 bases and J 4 bases, leaving 14 bases between the germline ends. The CDR3 sequence is 15 residues long. The DNA of the CDR3 is TGCGCCAGCAGCCGCGTAGGCACGGAGGGAAACACCATATATTTT. As protein: CASSRVGTEGNTIYF.

This chain connects TRBV6-5 to TRBJ1-6; TRBD1 matches 8 bases. Germline CDR1 MNHEY, CDR2 SVGAGI. The V gene end was trimmed by 5 bases and the J gene end by 9 bases; junction bases not matched to a gene: 6. This CDR3 comprises 14 residues. The CDR3 loop is CASSIGQGGSPLHF. In DNA, the CDR3 is TGTGCCAGCAGTATCGGACAGGGCGGTTCACCCCTCCACTTT.

The CDR3 sequence: CASSVGGIGDTQYF. In nucleotides, the CDR3 is TGTGCCAGCAGCGTAGGCGGGATCGGAGATACGCAGTATTTT. The rearrangement uses TRBV9 and TRBJ2-3; a weak D match, TRBD2 (6 bases). The CDR3 length is 14 residues. The germline gives CDR1 SGDLS, CDR2 YYNGEE. Trimming cost V 0 bases and J 5 bases, with 10 bases left between them.

V is TRBV28 and J is TRBJ2-2, with D tentatively TRBD1 or TRBD2 (5 bases each). Germline-derived CDR1 and CDR2 are MDHEN and SYDVKM. This CDR3 has 14 amino acids. V dropped 3 bases and J dropped 7 bases, with 12 bases sitting between them. CDR3 in amino acids: CASSFVPRGGELFF. The CDR3 DNA reads TGTGCCAGCAGTTTTGTGCCGAGGGGCGGGGAGCTGTTTTTT.

The chain is built from TRBV2 and TRBJ1-5; no firm D call. This CDR3 spans 14 amino acids. From germline, CDR1 is SNHLY and CDR2 FYNNEI. The V and J ends lost 2 bases and 7 bases respectively, with 12 bases between them. Written as DNA, the CDR3 is TGTGCCAGCAGTGAAAATGGGGTTGGACAGCCCCAGCATTTT. Residues: CASSENGVGQPQHF.

The V gene is TRBV2, the J gene TRBJ1-5; no definite D call. From germline, CDR1 is SNHLY and CDR2 FYNNEI. The CDR3 loop spans 14 amino acids. V lost 6 bases, J lost 0 bases, and 9 bases lay in between. The CDR3 reads CASRMEFSNQPQHF. The CDR3 nucleotides read TGTGCCAGCAGGATGGAATTTAGCAATCAGCCCCAGCATTTT.

The chain combines TRBV19 with TRBJ1-5; D gene uncertain. The germline CDR1 and CDR2 sequences are LNHDA and SQIVND (reference sequence). The CDR3 loop spans 15 amino acids. Deletions cut 7 bases from V and 2 bases from J, with 15 bases between. CDR3: CASMGYLGGNQPQHF. In DNA, the CDR3 is TGTGCCAGTATGGGATATCTGGGAGGCAATCAGCCCCAGCATTTT.

This rearrangement joins TRBV7-9 to TRBJ1-5; D uncertain. CDR1 is SEHNR and CDR2 is FQNEAQ in the germline V gene (reference sequence). Trimming took off 0 bases at V and 6 bases at J, with 6 bases between the two ends. The CDR3 is 13 amino acids. The CDR3: CASSLAQPQPQHF. CDR3 bases: TGTGCCAGCAGCTTAGCACAGCCTCAGCCCCAGCATTTT.

The rearrangement uses TRBV28 and TRBJ1-2; 8 positions agree with TRBD1. Germline V gene lookup returns CDR1 MDHEN and CDR2 SYDVKM. V was clipped by 6 bases and J by 3 bases; unmatched bases: 9. The CDR3 has 15 amino acids. CDR3 bases: TGTGCCAGCAGCCCGTCCGGACAGGGCGACTATGGCTACACCTTC. Its translation: CASSPSGQGDYGYTF.

V is TRBV25-1 and J is TRBJ1-2; no clear D. The V and J ends lost 1 base and 0 bases respectively, with 6 bases between them. The CDR3 spans 14 residues. From germline, CDR1 is MGHDK and CDR2 SYGVNS. The CDR3 here is CASSELSPNYGYTF. In DNA, the CDR3 is TGTGCCAGCAGTGAATTGAGTCCTAACTATGGCTACACCTTC.

This rearrangement joins TRBV20-1 to TRBJ1-5; 7 bases line up with TRBD1. From germline, CDR1 is DFQATT and CDR2 SNEGSKA (reference sequence). This CDR3 is 15 amino acids long. Trimming removed 3 bases from V and 5 bases from J; junction bases left unmatched: 10. CDR3 coding DNA: TGCAGTGCTAGTGTCACAGGGGCAGGAGATCAGCCCCAGCATTTT. Residues: CSASVTGAGDQPQHF.

This chain links TRBV5-1 with TRBJ2-1; TRBD2 might be the D (5 bases). This CDR3 contains 12 residues. Trimming removed 3 bases from V and 9 bases from J, with 10 bases in between. The germline CDR1 and CDR2 sequences are SGHRS and YFSETQ. The CDR3 DNA reads TGCGCCAGCAGCTGGCGTGAGGGTGAGCAGTTCTTC. As protein: CASSWREGEQFF.

The J gene is TRBJ1-1, the V gene TRBV20-1; D not certain. The germline CDR1 and CDR2 sequences are DFQATT and SNEGSKA (reference sequence). CDR3 size: 11 residues. Trimming removed 5 bases at V and 1 base at J, with 5 bases between. The CDR3 nucleotides read TGCAGTGCTGGGAGGAACACTGAAGCTTTCTTT. It yields the protein CSAGRNTEAFF.

This rearrangement joins TRBV6-2 or TRBV6-3 to TRBJ1-3; D ambiguous. V lost 2 bases and J 4 bases, leaving 12 bases between the germline ends. Germline V gene data show CDR1 as MNHEY and CDR2 as SVGEGT. The CDR3 covers 15 residues. In nucleotides, the CDR3 is TGTGCCAGCAGTTACGGCGGGTCTTTGGGAAACACCATATATTTT. This encodes CASSYGGSLGNTIYF.

The V call is TRBV6-4, the J call TRBJ2-3; D call uncertain. The CDR3 contains 17 residues. In germline, CDR1 is MRHNA, CDR2 SNTAGT. Trimming shortened V by 6 bases and J by 4 bases, and 23 bases separated the two germline ends. The CDR3 bases are TGTGCCAGCAGCCCCTTAGGAGCGCCAAGCCGGGCAGATACGCAGTATTTT. Translating gives CASSPLGAPSRADTQYF.

The genes are TRBV27 and TRBJ1-2, with TRBD1 as a possible D gene (5 bases). Trimming removed 3 bases at V and 8 bases at J, with 16 bases between. This CDR3 is 14 amino acids long. CDR1 is MNHEY and CDR2 is SMNVEV in the germline V gene (reference sequence). The CDR3 loop reads CASSFSRGVDGYTF. The CDR3 DNA is TGTGCCAGCAGTTTTTCGAGAGGGGTCGACGGCTACACCTTC.

The chain carries TRBV7-9 and TRBJ2-1; 8 nucleotides align to TRBD2. J lost 0 bases, V lost 5 bases, and 6 bases had no gene match. The CDR3 runs to 16 residues. CDR1 is SEHNR, CDR2 FQNEAQ, per germline (reference sequence). The CDR3 loop reads CASSPLAGSSYNEQFF. DNA for the CDR3: TGTGCCAGCAGCCCCTTAGCGGGAAGCTCCTACAATGAGCAGTTCTTC.

This chain links TRBV6-5 with TRBJ2-7; D perhaps matches TRBD1 (5 bases). Per the germline V gene, CDR1 is MNHEY and CDR2 is SVGAGI. The CDR3 sequence is 12 residues long. V was clipped by 2 bases and J by 3 bases, with 5 bases between them. As DNA, the CDR3 is TGTGCCAGCAGTTACAGGGGCTACGAGCAGTACTTC. This translates into CASSYRGYEQYF.

This chain links TRBV19 with TRBJ2-7, with TRBD1 as a possible D gene (5 bases). The length of the CDR3 is 14 residues. In germline, CDR1 is LNHDA, CDR2 SQIVND (reference sequence). The V end lost 6 bases, the J end lost 2 bases, and 14 bases lay between the germline ends. The CDR3 is CASSRQGITYEQYF. Written as DNA, the CDR3 is TGTGCCAGTAGCCGTCAGGGAATCACCTACGAGCAGTACTTC.